Listed here are 9 T cell receptor beta chains from one sample, sequenced in a study of breast tumors, draining lymph nodes, adjacent tissues. Axillary draining lymph nodes of breast cancer patients supplied the node samples. MiXCR was run by TCRdb on the multiplex PCR reads, yielding one entry per CDR3 protein. The table has some 170,000 distinct CDR3 sequences, approximately 30% seen once. Source material: axillary lymph node tissue. Receptors originate from a female donor with breast cancer. Some clones in this sample may be carry-over from other donors' samples.

This clonotype was recorded at least ten times. Relative to the germline gene, one junction end is altered; a read error may explain this. This chain joins TRBV20-1 and TRBJ1-2; 7 bases are a match to TRBD1. This CDR3 region has 12 residues. The germline V gene encodes CDR1 DFQATT and CDR2 SNEGSKA (reference sequence). The CDR3 sequence is CSASRGGYGSTF. The DNA of the CDR3 is TGCAGTGCTAGTAGAGGGGGCTATGGCTCCACCTTC.

This chain links TRBV12-3 or TRBV12-4 with TRBJ1-2; D is possibly TRBD1 (5 bases). Trimming removed 7 bases from V and 6 bases from J, with 21 bases in between. This CDR3 region has 15 residues. In DNA form, the CDR3 reads TGTGCCAGCAACCTGGGGCCTTTGACCCGAGATGGCTACACCTTC. The encoded protein is CASNLGPLTRDGYTF.

This clonotype came up many times. The rearrangement uses TRBV19 and TRBJ2-3, with 8 bases aligning to TRBD1. The germline V gene encodes CDR1 LNHDA and CDR2 SQIVND (reference sequence). The CDR3 consists of 15 residues. With V trimmed by 3 bases and J by 4 bases, 6 bases remained unmatched. In DNA form, the CDR3 reads TGTGCCAGTAGTATCGGACAGGGTAGGGCAGATACGCAGTATTTT. Its protein is CASSIGQGRADTQYF.

This clonotype appeared many times. V is TRBV6-2 or TRBV6-3 and J is TRBJ2-1; 9 bases are shared with TRBD2. The CDR3 extends over 14 amino acids. V lost 8 bases and J lost 4; bases outside the gene matches: 6. In germline, CDR1 is MNHEY, CDR2 SVGEGT. The CDR3 sequence: CASRGLARYNEQFF. The CDR3 region has the DNA TGTGCCAGCCGAGGACTAGCGCGATACAATGAGCAGTTCTTC.

This clonotype has at least ten counts. The rearrangement joins TRBV12-3 or TRBV12-4 to TRBJ2-1; the match to TRBD2 covers 10 bases. There are 15 residues in the CDR3. V trimming: 6 bases; J trimming: 10 bases; junction bases outside the gene matches: 12. The chain's CDR3 is CASRCAASGGGEQFF. The CDR3, as DNA: TGTGCCAGCAGGTGCGCCGCTAGCGGGGGAGGAGAGCAGTTCTTC.

A single count supports this clonotype. A read error may account for a junction end that differs from germline. The J gene is TRBJ2-3, the V gene TRBV7-9, with 7 bases identical to TRBD2. Germline V gene data show CDR1 as SEHNR and CDR2 as FQNEAQ (reference sequence). The CDR3 loop spans 17 amino acids. The CDR3 bases are TGCGCCAGCAGCCGCTCCGGGGAGGGTAGCCGAGGAGATACGCAGTATTTT. Encoded protein: CASSRSGEGSRGDTQYF.

The V call is TRBV12-3 or TRBV12-4, the J call TRBJ2-2; 10 positions match TRBD2. The CDR3 loop spans 13 amino acids. The CDR3 DNA sequence: TGTGCTCAGCGGGGGGGGGCCACCGGGGAGCTGTTTTTT. Its translation is CAQRGGATGELFF.

This clonotype has more than one count but fewer than ten. Possible read error: a much larger clone is one base away. The chain carries TRBV6-4 and TRBJ2-1; D may correspond to TRBD1 or TRBD2 (7 bases each). The CDR3 sequence is 13 residues long. Germline V CDR1 and CDR2: MRHNA, SNTAGT. The DNA of the CDR3 is TGTGCCAGCAGTCACTCAGGGAGGGGGCAGCAGTTCTTC. It codes for CASSHSGRGQQFF.

A word on this clonotype: One junction end does not reproduce the germline sequence, and a read error may be involved. This chain links TRBV20-1 with TRBJ1-4; D ambiguous. CDR3 length equals 14 residues. The germline V gene has CDR1 DFQATT and CDR2 SNEGSKA (reference sequence). The CDR3, as DNA: TGCAGTACTTATACTAACGTGATTAATGAAAAACTGTTATTT. Translation gives CSTYTNVINEKLLF.